This T cell receptor (beta chain) was obtained from a study of regulatory T cells in long-lasting Graves disease. The overall study: Graves' patients, newly diagnosed, had taken antithyroid drugs under 3 months.

The time point here: newly diagnosed GD, antithyroid drugs for less than 3 months. TCR sequences were obtained from RNA taken from PBMCs. According to the study, TCR beta libraries were built with iRepertoire HTBI primers and CDR3-region Arm-PCR. Via MiXCR, TCRdb re-called the multiplex PCR reads, giving one row per CDR3 protein. The sample comprises about 220,000 distinct CDR3 sequences, roughly 19% of which are singletons, and about 11% rests with the top ten. This clonotype has a count of ten or more. These same data were also listed under a study on T cells in Graves' hyperthyroidism and ophthalmopathy.

The receptor comes from a woman aged 25 to 39 with Graves disease. The sequencing used peripheral blood mononuclear cells (PBMCs), collected at new diagnosis, from a patient treated with antithyroid drugs.

The CDR3 is CASSFGGGQETQYF. As DNA, the CDR3 is TGTGCCAGCAGTTTTGGAGGGGGGCAAGAGACCCAGTACTTC. The chain recombines TRBV28 with TRBJ2-5; the D call may be TRBD1 or TRBD2 (6 bases each). The CDR3 totals 14 residues. CDR1 and CDR2 (germline): MDHEN, SYDVKM. V lost 3 bases and J lost 2, with 10 bases in between.